These 22 T cell receptor beta chains share one sample of origin, sequenced in a study of T cell repertoires in cytomegalovirus infection. MiXCR, run by TCRdb on the reads, gives a single entry per CDR3 protein. There are 500,000 or so distinct CDR3 sequences in the sample; about 17% occur only once, and about 24% lies in the top ten. The specimen sequenced was CD8+ T cells from PBMCs. The receptor set was obtained from a human donor in good health (CMV status not recorded). Some clones in this sample may be carry-over from other donors' samples.

V is TRBV10-3 and J is TRBJ2-1; 8 positions agree with TRBD2. CDR3 length: 16 residues. The ends lost 0 bases at V and 4 bases at J; junction bases unmatched: 5. Germline CDR1 ENHRY, CDR2 SYGVKD. The CDR3 DNA is TGTGCCATCAGTGAGTCAGCTAGCGGGCAATACAATGAGCAGTTCTTC. Translation gives CAISESASGQYNEQFF.

This chain joins TRBV24-1 and TRBJ2-7; D is possibly TRBD1 or TRBD2 (5 bases each). The V gene lost 9 bases and the J gene lost 0 bases, with 14 bases spanning the gap. Germline CDR1 and CDR2: KGHDR and SFDVKD. This CDR3 contains 14 residues. The chain's CDR3 is CATGGERSSYEQYF. For the CDR3, the DNA is TGTGCCACCGGGGGAGAGAGGAGCTCCTACGAGCAGTACTTC.

This clonotype is classed as medium-sized. The CDR3, as DNA: TGTGCCAGCAGCTCGATGGGCCTGGGGACCTACAATGAGCAGTTCTTC. Protein sequence: CASSSMGLGTYNEQFF. The chain joins TRBV7-8 to TRBJ2-1; D gene ambiguous. The ends were cut back, 4 bases at V and 2 bases at J, with 15 bases in the middle. This CDR3 comprises 16 residues. Germline CDR1 reads SGHVS; CDR2 reads FQNEAQ.

This clonotype was seen repeatedly, ten times or more. This chain joins TRBV7-2 and TRBJ1-4; D may be TRBD1 (6 bases). This CDR3 is built from 15 residues. Deletions cut 2 bases from V and 0 bases from J, with 7 bases between. Looked up from germline, CDR1 is SGHTA and CDR2 is FQGNSA. CDR3 sequence: CASSLRGATNEKLFF. For the CDR3, the DNA is TGTGCCAGCAGCTTAAGGGGGGCAACTAATGAAAAACTGTTTTTT.

This clonotype was counted a few times. V gene TRBV3-1 combines with J gene TRBJ1-1; D remains ambiguous. Germline CDR1 LGHDT, CDR2 YNNKEL (reference sequence). CDR3 length equals 13 residues. The ends were cut back, 8 bases at V and 0 bases at J, with 10 bases in the middle. The chain's CDR3 is CASQKGMNTEAFF. The CDR3 DNA is TGTGCCAGCCAGAAGGGTATGAACACTGAAGCTTTCTTT.

This clonotype was detected many times. The CDR3 DNA reads as TGTGCCAGCAGTATTGGACTCTTCAATGAGCAGTTCTTC. The encoded protein is CASSIGLFNEQFF. V and J are TRBV6-1 and TRBJ2-1; possibly TRBD2 for D (5 bases). The V gene lost 5 bases and the J gene lost 6 bases, with 11 bases spanning the gap. The CDR3 has 13 amino acids. Germline assignment: CDR1 MNHNS and CDR2 SASEGT.

This clonotype has only a few counts. The chain is built from TRBV24-1 and TRBJ2-3; D may be TRBD2 (5 bases). CDR3 size: 14 residues. CDR1 and CDR2 (germline): KGHDR, SFDVKD. Trimming left V 2 bases short and J 2 bases short, with 7 bases between. CDR3 sequence: CATSDSGITDTQYF. The CDR3 DNA reads as TGTGCCACCAGTGATTCGGGGATCACAGATACGCAGTATTTT.

This clonotype was detected many times. This rearrangement joins TRBV27 to TRBJ1-2; D gene unclear. Germline assignment: CDR1 MNHEY and CDR2 SMNVEV (reference sequence). There are 14 residues in the CDR3. Trimming removed 3 bases at V and 3 bases at J, with 11 bases between. The CDR3 nucleotides read TGTGCCAGCAGTTTGGCCCGGACGGACTATGGCTACACCTTC. The encoded protein is CASSLARTDYGYTF.

In this sample, this clonotype turned up many times. The chain is built from TRBV12-3 or TRBV12-4 and TRBJ2-7; D not resolved. The ends were cut back, 2 bases at V and 5 bases at J, with 13 bases in the middle. The CDR3 has 14 residues. The CDR3 DNA sequence: TGTGCCAGCAGTTTAAACGGATTAGGACACGAGCAGTACTTC. It yields the protein CASSLNGLGHEQYF.

This clonotype was recorded many times. The J gene is TRBJ1-4, the V gene TRBV7-8; tentatively, D is TRBD1 (5 bases). The V gene's germline CDR1 is SGHVS and CDR2 FQNEAQ. The V gene lost 0 bases and the J gene lost 8 bases, with 13 bases spanning the gap. This CDR3 has 15 residues. The CDR3 loop reads CASSLARGDREKLFF. The CDR3 bases are TGTGCCAGCAGCTTAGCGAGAGGGGATAGAGAAAAACTGTTTTTT.

This clonotype was recorded many times. V and J are TRBV4-1 and TRBJ2-3; D gene ambiguous. The CDR3 consists of 17 residues. Germline V CDR1 and CDR2: MGHRA, YSYEKL. V lost 0 bases and J lost 4, with 17 bases in between. CDR3: CASSQEPSTPFSDTQYF. As DNA, the CDR3 is TGCGCCAGCAGCCAAGAACCTAGTACTCCCTTCTCAGATACGCAGTATTTT.

The chain carries TRBV10-3 and TRBJ1-6; D is unclear. The CDR3 loop spans 13 amino acids. Per the germline V gene, CDR1 is ENHRY and CDR2 is SYGVKD. V gave up 6 bases and J gave up 5 bases, with 8 bases separating them. The CDR3: CAIRGRDNSPLHF. DNA of the CDR3: TGTGCCATCAGGGGGAGGGATAATTCACCCCTCCACTTT.

This clonotype was counted ten times or more. The rearrangement links TRBV4-1 to TRBJ1-4; D is possibly TRBD1 (5 bases). Looked up from germline, CDR1 is MGHRA and CDR2 is YSYEKL. Trimming stripped 2 bases from V and 5 bases from J, with 9 bases between. The CDR3 is made up of 14 amino acids. The CDR3 is CASSQRGENEKLFF. CDR3 bases: TGCGCCAGCAGCCAACGGGGGGAAAATGAAAAACTGTTTTTT.

This clonotype was detected a few times. The J gene is TRBJ1-4, the V gene TRBV6-1; D might be TRBD1 (5 bases). The CDR3 runs 14 residues. Trimming stripped 6 bases from V and 5 bases from J, with 13 bases between. CDR1 MNHNS and CDR2 SASEGT come from the germline V gene. The CDR3: CASSHRDGNEKLFF. CDR3 DNA: TGTGCCAGCAGCCACCGGGACGGAAATGAAAAACTGTTTTTT.

The rearrangement links TRBV5-6 to TRBJ2-7, with 9 bases that match TRBD1. The germline V gene has CDR1 SGHDT and CDR2 YYEEEE. Trimming removed 0 bases from V and 4 bases from J; junction bases left unmatched: 8. There are 16 residues in the CDR3. DNA of the CDR3: TGTGCCAGCAGCTTGGAACCGGGACAGGGCTGGTACGAGCAGTACTTC. This sequence encodes CASSLEPGQGWYEQYF.

The gene calls are TRBV20-1 and TRBJ2-2, with 10 nucleotides matching TRBD2. J lost 2 bases, V lost 1 base, and 4 bases had no gene match. From germline, CDR1 is DFQATT and CDR2 SNEGSKA (reference sequence). The CDR3 loop spans 16 amino acids. The CDR3 loop reads CSARVTSGTNTGELFF. In nucleotides, the CDR3 is TGCAGTGCTAGAGTAACTAGCGGGACCAACACCGGGGAGCTGTTTTTT.

This clonotype was detected ten times or more. CDR3 sequence (DNA): TGTGCCAGCAGCCCCATGAGCTCCTACAATGAGCAGTTCTTC. Translation: CASSPMSSYNEQFF. The gene calls are TRBV7-9 and TRBJ2-1; D not resolved. Trimming took 5 bases from V and 0 from J, leaving 8 bases between them. The CDR3 loop spans 14 amino acids. Per germline, CDR1 SEHNR and CDR2 FQNEAQ (reference sequence).

This clonotype was picked up many times. The CDR3: CASSLANTGIEAFF. CDR3 nucleotide sequence: TGTGCCAGCAGTTTAGCGAATACAGGGATTGAAGCTTTCTTT. This sequence joins TRBV12-3 or TRBV12-4 and TRBJ1-1; maybe TRBD1 (6 bases). Trimming shortened V by 0 bases and J by 7 bases, and 12 bases separated the two germline ends. The CDR3 is 14 residues long.

This rearrangement joins TRBV6-6 to TRBJ1-2; D not certain. The V and J ends lost 5 bases and 0 bases respectively, with 7 bases between them. CDR1 is MNHNY, CDR2 SVGAGI, per germline (reference sequence). The CDR3 sequence is 13 residues long. DNA for the CDR3: TGTGCCAGCAGTACAACAGCTAACTATGGCTACACCTTC. This sequence encodes CASSTTANYGYTF.

This clonotype appeared a few times. This chain links TRBV9 with TRBJ2-5; the match to TRBD1 covers 7 bases. Germline V lookup: CDR1 SGDLS, CDR2 YYNGEE. V lost 4 bases, J lost 8 bases, and 17 bases stayed unmatched. The CDR3 runs 16 residues. The CDR3 region is CASSYNADRTRDTQYF. The CDR3 bases are TGTGCCAGCAGCTACAATGCGGACAGGACAAGAGATACCCAGTACTTC.

J is TRBJ2-2 and V is TRBV10-3; perhaps D is TRBD1 or TRBD2 (6 bases each). Trimming took 0 bases from V and 1 from J, leaving 15 bases between them. In germline, CDR1 is ENHRY, CDR2 SYGVKD. The CDR3 has 18 residues. The CDR3 sequence is CAISESRGVKWNTGELFF. CDR3 DNA sequence: TGTGCCATCAGTGAGTCAAGGGGGGTAAAATGGAACACCGGGGAGCTGTTTTTT.

This clonotype was detected many times. This chain links TRBV5-1 with TRBJ2-2; D perhaps matches TRBD2 (6 bases). Per germline, CDR1 SGHRS and CDR2 YFSETQ. CDR3 length equals 14 residues. V dropped 5 bases and J dropped 2 bases, with 10 bases sitting between them. The CDR3 region is CASSGGPNTGELFF. CDR3 coding DNA: TGCGCCAGCAGTGGAGGGCCTAACACCGGGGAGCTGTTTTTT. The entire variable domain, with the rest obtained from reference TRBV5-1 and TRBJ2-2, is as follows: KAGVTQTPRYLIKTRGQQVTLSCSPISGHRSVSWYQQTPGQGLQFLFEYFSETQRNKGNFPGRFSGRQFSNSRSEMNVSTLELGDSALYLCASSGGPNTGELFFGEGSRLTVL.